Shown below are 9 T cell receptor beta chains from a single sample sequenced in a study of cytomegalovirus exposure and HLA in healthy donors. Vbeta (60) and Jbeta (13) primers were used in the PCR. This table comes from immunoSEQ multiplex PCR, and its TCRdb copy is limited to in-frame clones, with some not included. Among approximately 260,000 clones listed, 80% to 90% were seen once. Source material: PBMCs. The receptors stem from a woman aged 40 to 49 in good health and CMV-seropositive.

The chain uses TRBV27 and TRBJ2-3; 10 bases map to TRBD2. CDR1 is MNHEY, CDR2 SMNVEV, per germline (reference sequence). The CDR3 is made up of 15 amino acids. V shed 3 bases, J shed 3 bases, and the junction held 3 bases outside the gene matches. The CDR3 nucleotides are TGTGCCAGCAGTTTCCTAGCGGGAGTTACAGATACGCAGTATTTT. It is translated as CASSFLAGVTDTQYF.

Written as DNA, the CDR3 is TGTGCCAGCAGTTCGATCGGGACTTTAGAGGGCGATGAGCAGTTCTTC. This gives the protein CASSSIGTLEGDEQFF. The chain joins TRBV27 to TRBJ2-1; TRBD2 is a possible D gene (6 bases). This CDR3 has 16 amino acids. Trimming removed 4 bases from V and 8 bases from J, with 21 bases in between. Per the germline V gene, CDR1 is MNHEY and CDR2 is SMNVEV (reference sequence).

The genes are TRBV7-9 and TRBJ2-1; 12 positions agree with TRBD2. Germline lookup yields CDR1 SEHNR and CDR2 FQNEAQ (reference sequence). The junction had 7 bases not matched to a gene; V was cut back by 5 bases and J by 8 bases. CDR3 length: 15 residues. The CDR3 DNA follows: TGTGCCAGCAGCCGACTAGCGGGAGACGGGGATGAGCAGTTCTTC. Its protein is CASSRLAGDGDEQFF.

The CDR3 spells CASSPRQGSTYEQYF. In nucleotides, the CDR3 is TGTGCCAGCTCACCACGGCAGGGTAGCACCTACGAGCAGTACTTC. The rearrangement links TRBV18 to TRBJ2-7; maybe TRBD1 (5 bases). The CDR3 totals 15 residues. V lost 1 base and J 2 bases, leaving 12 bases between the germline ends. CDR1 and CDR2 from the germline V gene are KGHSH and LQKENI. The full variable domain, with the rest looked up from reference TRBV18 and TRBJ2-7, is NAGVMQNPRHLVRRRGQEARLRCSPMKGHSHVYWYRQLPEEGLKFMVYLQKENIIDESGMPKERFSAEFPKEGPSILRIQQVVRGDSAAYFCASSPRQGSTYEQYFGPGTRLTVT.

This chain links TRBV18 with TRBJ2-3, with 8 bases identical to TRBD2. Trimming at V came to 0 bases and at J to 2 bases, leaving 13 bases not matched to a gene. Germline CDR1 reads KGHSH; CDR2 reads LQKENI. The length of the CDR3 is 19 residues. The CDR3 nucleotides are TGTGCCAGCTCACCACCCGAGCGGGAGCTTAGGGTATACACAGATACGCAGTATTTT. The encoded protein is CASSPPERELRVYTDTQYF. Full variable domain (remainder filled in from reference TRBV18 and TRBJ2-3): NAGVMQNPRHLVRRRGQEARLRCSPMKGHSHVYWYRQLPEEGLKFMVYLQKENIIDESGMPKERFSAEFPKEGPSILRIQQVVRGDSAAYFCASSPPERELRVYTDTQYFGPGTRLTVL.

CDR3 sequence: CASSFLASTDTQYF. For the CDR3, the DNA is TGTGCCAGCAGTTTCCTAGCTAGCACAGATACGCAGTATTTT. This chain links TRBV27 with TRBJ2-3; maybe TRBD2 (5 bases). CDR1 and CDR2 (germline): MNHEY, SMNVEV (reference sequence). There are 14 residues in the CDR3. With 3 bases removed from V and 0 bases from J, the gap between germline ends came to 7 bases.

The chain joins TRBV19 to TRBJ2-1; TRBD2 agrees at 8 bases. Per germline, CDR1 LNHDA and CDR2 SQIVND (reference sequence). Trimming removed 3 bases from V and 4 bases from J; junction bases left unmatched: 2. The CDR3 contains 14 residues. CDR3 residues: CASSIGGRYNEQFF. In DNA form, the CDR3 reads TGTGCCAGTAGTATTGGCGGGAGGTACAATGAGCAGTTCTTC.

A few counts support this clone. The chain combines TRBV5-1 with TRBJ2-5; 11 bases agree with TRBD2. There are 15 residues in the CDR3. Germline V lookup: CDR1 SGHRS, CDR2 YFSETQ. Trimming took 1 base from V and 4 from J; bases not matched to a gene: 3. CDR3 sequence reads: CASSLTSGSPETQYF. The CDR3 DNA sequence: TGCGCCAGCAGCTTGACTAGCGGGAGTCCAGAGACCCAGTACTTC.

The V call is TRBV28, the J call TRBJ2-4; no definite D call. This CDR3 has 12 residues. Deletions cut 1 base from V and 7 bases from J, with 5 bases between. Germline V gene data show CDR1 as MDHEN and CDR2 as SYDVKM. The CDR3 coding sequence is TGTGCCAGCAGTTTATTCCCGAACATTCAGTACTTC. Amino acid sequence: CASSLFPNIQYF.